These T cell receptor beta chains were read from a single sample in a study of T cell changes during pregnancy in multiple sclerosis. This table comes from immunoSEQ multiplex PCR, and its TCRdb copy is limited to in-frame clones, with some not included. The repertoire holds 95,000 to 100,000 clones, with about 91% as singletons. Here the sequenced sample was peripheral blood, taken in the second trimester of pregnancy. The source of these receptors is a female donor with multiple sclerosis, enrolled in a pregnancy study. CDR3s include the opening cysteine and the closing phenylalanine or tryptophan. The order of the fields is V gene, J gene, D gene, CDR3 protein. A D gene is named only where the DNA matches it firmly.

TRBV30	TRBJ2-1	TRBD2	CAWSGGGLGLNEQFF
TRBV20-1	TRBJ2-1	TRBD1	CSAFDRGLFF
TRBV5-5	TRBJ1-4	TRBD1	CASSLGTGVEKLFF
TRBV11-2	TRBJ2-1	.	CASSSTTPGEQFF
TRBV2	TRBJ2-2	.	CASGGGTGELFF
TRBV5-1	TRBJ2-1	TRBD2	CASSLAGGTDEQFF
TRBV9	TRBJ2-5	.	CASSSGWGGGSPETQYF
TRBV5-4	TRBJ1-4	TRBD1	CASSLEQGAGEKLFF
TRBV6-5	TRBJ2-7	.	CASSYGALREQYF
TRBV2	TRBJ2-3	TRBD1	CASSKNSPGGGQGGTQYF
TRBV9	TRBJ2-3	TRBD2	CASSLGRFSTDTQYF
TRBV19	TRBJ1-1	.	CASSIVLAGTEAFF
TRBV7-3	TRBJ2-3	.	CASRSGSRGAQYF
TRBV29-1	TRBJ2-3	.	CSVSGLHTDTQYF
TRBV27	TRBJ2-5	TRBD1	CASRRGPTTGGETQYF
TRBV14	TRBJ2-1	.	CASSQVGHTFNEQFF
TRBV7-8	TRBJ2-7	TRBD1	CASSLDRGPVLWEQYF
TRBV9	TRBJ1-1	.	CASSVYPTGNTEAFF
TRBV19	TRBJ2-7	.	CASSIGGLGEQYF
TRBV19	TRBJ2-1	TRBD1	CASSARGQGSSYNEQFF
TRBV9	TRBJ2-1	TRBD1	CASSPVGQGGLVEQFF
TRBV5-4	TRBJ2-7	.	CASSLGTRVTYEQYF
TRBV7-9	TRBJ1-1	TRBD1	CASSRTGGFAEAFF
TRBV2	TRBJ2-3	TRBD2	CASSPSLAEARDTQYF
TRBV28	TRBJ1-2	TRBD1	CASSFAGTGYGYTF
TRBV21-1	TRBJ2-1	.	CASSKPSRQTPHNEQFF
TRBV5-4	TRBJ2-5	.	CASSLPGRGETQYF
TRBV27	TRBJ1-5	TRBD1	CASRRTGAEGQPQHF
TRBV29-1	TRBJ2-7	TRBD1	CSGGTGYKSEQYF
TRBV6-5	TRBJ2-7	.	CASSYRHKQYF
TRBV27	TRBJ1-4	TRBD1	CASSRTGPNEKLFF
TRBV7-2	TRBJ2-2	.	CASSLARAGELFF
TRBV14	TRBJ2-5	TRBD1	CASSQDEGALETQYF
TRBV7-8	TRBJ2-1	TRBD2	CASRLAGGNNEQFF
TRBV15	TRBJ2-7	.	CATSRAAGLLSYEQYF
TRBV5-1	TRBJ2-3	TRBD1	CASKQGTVTDTQYF
TRBV7-9	TRBJ1-5	.	CASRRNKSGGNQPQHF
TRBV28	TRBJ2-1	TRBD2	CASRTSYNEQFF
TRBV28	TRBJ2-7	.	CASSSLTGETYEQYF
TRBV9	TRBJ2-3	TRBD2	CASTLGLAGGDTQYF
TRBV13	TRBJ2-5	.	CASSLGRGQETQYF
TRBV7-8	TRBJ1-1	TRBD1	CASSLGQGSTEAFF
TRBV5-1	TRBJ2-7	TRBD2	CASSLAGTSQGYEQYF
TRBV10-3	TRBJ1-1	.	CAISATATTNTEAFF
TRBV6-1	TRBJ2-5	.	CASRPQGQETQYF
TRBV14	TRBJ2-1	TRBD2	CASSQDGLAGNIEQFF
TRBV7-9	TRBJ2-7	.	CASSLDRAVYEQYF